Listed below are T cell receptor beta chains from one sample, sequenced in a study of OX40 agonist ivuxolimab in advanced cancers. Some clones are missing from TCRdb's copy, which holds only in-frame ones; the method was immunoSEQ multiplex PCR. This table holds some 73,000 clones, about nine tenths found once. The specimen was CD4+ or CD8+ T cells sorted from blood, collected in a trial of the OX40 agonist ivuxolimab. Every receptor here comes from an adult with an advanced solid tumor such as melanoma, head and neck, liver or kidney cancer. CDR3s include the opening cysteine and the closing phenylalanine or tryptophan. The D gene is left open where the match is weak. Rows give clone size only sometimes, using once, few, many, or a class for an expanded clone.

TRBJ2-3 . . TRBV11-2 TGTGCCAGCAGCTCGAGACAGTTTGTCACAGATACGCAGTATTTT CASSSRQFVTDTQYF
TRBJ1-2 TRBD1 . TRBV27 TGTGCCAGCAGTTTCGACCGCCAGGGGGTACATGGCTACACCTTC CASSFDRQGVHGYTF
TRBJ2-7 . . TRBV4-2 TGTGCCAGCAGCCAAGCGGGATCCTACGAGCAGTACTTC CASSQAGSYEQYF
TRBJ1-2 . . TRBV29-1 TGCAGCGATATATCGGCCGTCCAAAATGGCTACACCTTC CSDISAVQNGYTF
TRBJ2-5 . . TRBV6-6 TGTGCCAGCAGTTACTCCGGACCGAGAGAGACCCAGTACTTC CASSYSGPRETQYF
TRBJ2-7 . . TRBV7-9 TGTGCCAGCAGCCCAACGAGCTCCTACGAGCAGTACTTC CASSPTSSYEQYF
TRBJ2-1 . . TRBV29-1 TGCAGCGCGGACAGGCGGGGTTCCTACAATGAGCAGTTCTTC CSADRRGSYNEQFF
TRBJ2-2 . . TRBV18 TGTGCCAGCTCACCGGCCAGGGACACCGGGGAGCTGTTTTTT CASSPARDTGELFF
TRBJ1-4 . . TRBV30 TGTGCCTGGAGTGTCGTTGGGTGGGAAAAACTGTTTTTT CAWSVVGWEKLFF
TRBJ2-7 . . TRBV5-1 TGCGCCAGCGGACCGAAGTGGGAAGAGGGCCAGGGGGAGCAGTACTTC CASGPKWEEGQGEQYF
TRBJ1-1 . . TRBV7-7 TGTGCCAGCAGCGTGACAGTTAAGAACACTGAAGCTTTCTTT CASSVTVKNTEAFF
TRBJ2-7 . . TRBV2 TGTGCCAGCAGTGGTCGAAACACCTTGGGGAACTACGAGCAGTACTTC CASSGRNTLGNYEQYF
TRBJ1-1 . . TRBV6-5 TGTGCCAGCAGTTACCCGGGGTTTGCTGAAGCTTTCTTT CASSYPGFAEAFF
TRBJ2-1 . . TRBV25-1 TGTGCCAGCAGTCCACTCGGGGTAGTGCTGTTCTTC CASSPLGVVLFF
TRBJ2-7 . . TRBV29-1 TGCAGCGTTGAGTCGTCAGCCCTTGATTACGAGCAGTACTTC CSVESSALDYEQYF
TRBJ1-2 . few TRBV13 TGTGCCAGCAGCTTAGGCCGCGGCAGAGGGGGCTATGGCTACACCTTC CASSLGRGRGGYGYTF
TRBJ2-2 . once TRBV9 TGTGCCAGCAGCGTAGTGGGACAAGAAACCGGGGAGCTGTTTTTT CASSVVGQETGELFF
TRBJ2-7 . . TRBV27 TGTGCCAGCAGTTTAGGCAGGCCCCACTACGAGCAGTACTTC CASSLGRPHYEQYF
TRBJ2-1 . . TRBV7-9 TGTGCCAGCAGCTTGGAGGTAGGCTACAATGAGCAGTTCTTC CASSLEVGYNEQFF
TRBJ2-3 TRBD2 . TRBV27 TGTGCCAGCAGTTTTCTAGCGGGAGGCCGGTGGGGCACAGATACGCAGTATTTT CASSFLAGGRWGTDTQYF
TRBJ2-3 TRBD2 . TRBV4-1 TGCGCCAGCAGCCGCCTAACTAGCGGGAGTGATACGCAGTATTTT CASSRLTSGSDTQYF
TRBJ2-1 . . TRBV30 TGTGCCTGGAGGGACAGACAGCAGTTCTTC CAWRDRQQFF
TRBJ2-2 TRBD1 . TRBV4-1 TGCGCCAGCAGCCGGATTGAGGGGGCTGGCGGGGAGCTGTTTTTT CASSRIEGAGGELFF